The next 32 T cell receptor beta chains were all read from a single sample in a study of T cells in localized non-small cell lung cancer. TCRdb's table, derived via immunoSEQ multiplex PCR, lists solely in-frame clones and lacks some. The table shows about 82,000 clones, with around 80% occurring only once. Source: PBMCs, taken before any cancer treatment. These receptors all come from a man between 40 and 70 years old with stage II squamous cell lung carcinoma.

The CDR3 nucleotides read TGTGCCAGCAGCTCCCGGACAGACCACACTGAAGCTTTCTTT. Amino acid sequence: CASSSRTDHTEAFF. The V call is TRBV7-2, the J call TRBJ1-1, with D possibly matching TRBD1 (6 bases). The V gene's germline CDR1 is SGHTA and CDR2 FQGNSA. V was pared by 4 bases and J by 3 bases, with 12 bases between. The CDR3 spans 14 residues.

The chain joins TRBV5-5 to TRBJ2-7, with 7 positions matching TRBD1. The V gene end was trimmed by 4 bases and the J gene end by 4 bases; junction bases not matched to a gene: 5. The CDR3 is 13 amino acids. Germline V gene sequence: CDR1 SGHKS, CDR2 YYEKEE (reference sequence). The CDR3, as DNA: TGTGCCAGCAGCATGGCAGGGGGTTACGAGCAGTACTTC. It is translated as CASSMAGGYEQYF. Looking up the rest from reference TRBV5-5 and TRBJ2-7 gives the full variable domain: DAGVTQSPTHLIKTRGQQVTLRCSPISGHKSVSWYQQVLGQGPQFIFQYYEKEERGRGNFPDRFSARQFPNYSSELNVNALLLGDSALYLCASSMAGGYEQYFGPGTRLTVT.

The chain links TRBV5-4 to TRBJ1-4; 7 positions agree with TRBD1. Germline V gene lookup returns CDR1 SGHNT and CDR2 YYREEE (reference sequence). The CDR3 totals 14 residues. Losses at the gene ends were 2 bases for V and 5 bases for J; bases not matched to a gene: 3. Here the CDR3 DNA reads TGTGCCAGCAGCTTAGGGGGCGGGAATGAAAAACTGTTTTTT. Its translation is CASSLGGGNEKLFF. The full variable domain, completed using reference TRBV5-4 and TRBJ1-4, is ETGVTQSPTHLIKTRGQQVTLRCSSQSGHNTVSWYQQALGQGPQFIFQYYREEENGRGNFPPRFSGLQFPNYSSELNVNALELDDSALYLCASSLGGGNEKLFFGSGTQLSVL.

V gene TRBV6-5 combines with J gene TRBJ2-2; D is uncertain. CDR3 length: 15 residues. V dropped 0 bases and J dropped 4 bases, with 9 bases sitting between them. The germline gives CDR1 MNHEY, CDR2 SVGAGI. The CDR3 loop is CASSYSWDFTGELFF. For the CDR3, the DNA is TGTGCCAGCAGTTACTCGTGGGATTTCACCGGGGAGCTGTTTTTT.

In DNA, the CDR3 is TGTGCCAGCAAACCGGGACAGGGCTACAATGAGCAGTTCTTC. Translation gives CASKPGQGYNEQFF. The rearrangement uses TRBV6-6 and TRBJ2-1; TRBD1 agrees at 9 bases. Per the germline V gene, CDR1 is MNHNY and CDR2 is SVGAGI (reference sequence). J gave up 3 bases and V 7 bases, and 4 bases lay outside the gene matches. The CDR3 spans 14 residues.

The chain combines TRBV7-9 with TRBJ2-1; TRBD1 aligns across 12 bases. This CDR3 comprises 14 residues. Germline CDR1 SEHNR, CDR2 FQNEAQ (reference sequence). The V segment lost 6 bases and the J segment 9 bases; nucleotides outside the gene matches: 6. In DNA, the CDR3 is TGTGCCAGCAGATCGGGGACAGGGGGCTCTGAGCAGTTCTTC. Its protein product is CASRSGTGGSEQFF. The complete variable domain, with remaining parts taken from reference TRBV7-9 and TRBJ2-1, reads DTGVSQNPRHKITKRGQNVTFRCDPISEHNRLYWYRQTLGQGPEFLTYFQNEAQLEKSRLLSDRFSAERPKGSFSTLEIQRTEQGDSAMYLCASRSGTGGSEQFFGPGTRLTVL.

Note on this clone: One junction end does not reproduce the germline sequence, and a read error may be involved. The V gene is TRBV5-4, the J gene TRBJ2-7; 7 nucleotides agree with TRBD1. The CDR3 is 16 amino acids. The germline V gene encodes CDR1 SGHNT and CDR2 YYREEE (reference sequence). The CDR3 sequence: CASSTKGGLDLYDQYF. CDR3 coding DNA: TGTGCCAGCAGCACCAAAGGGGGCCTGGATCTATACGATCAGTACTTC.

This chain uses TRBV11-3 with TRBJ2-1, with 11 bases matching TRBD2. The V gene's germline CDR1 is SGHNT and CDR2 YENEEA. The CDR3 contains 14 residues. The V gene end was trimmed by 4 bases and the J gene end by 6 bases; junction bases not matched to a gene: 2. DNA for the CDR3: TGTGCCAGCAGCTCCGGGACTAGCGGCAATGAGCAGTTCTTC. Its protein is CASSSGTSGNEQFF. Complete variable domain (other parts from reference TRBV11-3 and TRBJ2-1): EAGVVQSPRYKIIEKKQPVAFWCNPISGHNTLYWYLQNLGQGPELLIRYENEEAVDDSQLPKDRFSAERLKGVDSTLKIQPAELGDSAVYLCASSSGTSGNEQFFGPGTRLTVL.

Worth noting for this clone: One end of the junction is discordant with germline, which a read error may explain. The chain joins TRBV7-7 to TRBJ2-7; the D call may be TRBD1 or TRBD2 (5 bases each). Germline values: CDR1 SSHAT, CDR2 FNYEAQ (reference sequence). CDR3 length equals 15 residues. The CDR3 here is CASSSGLGTIYEQYF. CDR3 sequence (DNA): TGTGCTAGCAGTTCTGGACTGGGGACGATCTACGAGCAGTACTTC.

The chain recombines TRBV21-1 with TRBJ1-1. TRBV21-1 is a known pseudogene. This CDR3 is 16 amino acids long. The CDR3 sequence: CASSKVSGGGLTEAFF. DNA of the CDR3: TGTGCCAGCAGCAAAGTATCCGGGGGAGGTTTGACTGAAGCTTTCTTT.

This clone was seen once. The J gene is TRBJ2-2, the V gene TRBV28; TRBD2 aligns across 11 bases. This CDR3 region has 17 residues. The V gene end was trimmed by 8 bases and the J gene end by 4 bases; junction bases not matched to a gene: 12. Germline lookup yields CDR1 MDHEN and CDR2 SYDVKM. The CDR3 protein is CASSPGSGRAVTGELFF. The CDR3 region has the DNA TGTGCCAGCTCCCCGGGTAGCGGGAGGGCCGTCACCGGGGAGCTGTTTTTT. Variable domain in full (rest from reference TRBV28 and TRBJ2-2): DVKVTQSSRYLVKRTGEKVFLECVQDMDHENMFWYRQDPGLGLRLIYFSYDVKMKEKGDIPEGYSVSREKKERFSLILESASTNQTSMYLCASSPGSGRAVTGELFFGEGSRLTVL.

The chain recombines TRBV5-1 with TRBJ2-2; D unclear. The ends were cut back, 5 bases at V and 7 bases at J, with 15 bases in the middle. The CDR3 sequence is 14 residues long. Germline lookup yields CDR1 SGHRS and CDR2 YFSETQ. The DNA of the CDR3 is TGCGCCAGCAGAGGCCCAGCAACGAACGGGGAGCTGTTTTTT. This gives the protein CASRGPATNGELFF.

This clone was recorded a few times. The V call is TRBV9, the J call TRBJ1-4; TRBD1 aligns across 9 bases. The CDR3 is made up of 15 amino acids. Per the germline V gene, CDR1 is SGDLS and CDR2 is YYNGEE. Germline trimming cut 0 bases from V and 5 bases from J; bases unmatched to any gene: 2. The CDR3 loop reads CASSVGGTGNEKLFF. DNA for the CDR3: TGTGCCAGCAGCGTAGGCGGGACAGGGAATGAAAAACTGTTTTTT.

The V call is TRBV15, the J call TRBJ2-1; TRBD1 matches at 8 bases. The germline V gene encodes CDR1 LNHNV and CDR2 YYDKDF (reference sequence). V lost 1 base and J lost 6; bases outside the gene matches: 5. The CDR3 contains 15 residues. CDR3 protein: CATSRAPGQGNEQFF. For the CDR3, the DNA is TGTGCCACCAGCAGAGCCCCTGGACAGGGCAATGAGCAGTTCTTC.

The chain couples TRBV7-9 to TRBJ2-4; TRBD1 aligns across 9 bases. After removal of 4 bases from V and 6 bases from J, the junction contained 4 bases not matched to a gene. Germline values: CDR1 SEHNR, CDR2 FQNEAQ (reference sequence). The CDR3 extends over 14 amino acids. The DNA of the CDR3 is TGTGCCAGCAGCTCCGGGACAGGGACAAACATTCAGTACTTC. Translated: CASSSGTGTNIQYF. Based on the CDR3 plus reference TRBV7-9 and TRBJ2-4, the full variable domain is DTGVSQNPRHKITKRGQNVTFRCDPISEHNRLYWYRQTLGQGPEFLTYFQNEAQLEKSRLLSDRFSAERPKGSFSTLEIQRTEQGDSAMYLCASSSGTGTNIQYFGAGTRLSVL.

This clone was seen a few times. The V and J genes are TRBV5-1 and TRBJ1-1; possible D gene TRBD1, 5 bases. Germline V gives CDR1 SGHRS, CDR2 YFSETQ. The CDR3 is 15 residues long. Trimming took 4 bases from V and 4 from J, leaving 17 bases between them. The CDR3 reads CASSGGFSRGTEAFF. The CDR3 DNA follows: TGCGCCAGCAGCGGGGGTTTTTCTAGGGGCACTGAAGCTTTCTTT.

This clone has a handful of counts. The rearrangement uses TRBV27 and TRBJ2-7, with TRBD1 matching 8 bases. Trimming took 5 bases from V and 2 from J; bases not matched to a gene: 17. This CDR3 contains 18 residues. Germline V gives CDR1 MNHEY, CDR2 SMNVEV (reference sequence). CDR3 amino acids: CASSPDRVSNIGTYEQYF. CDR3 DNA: TGTGCCAGCAGTCCGGACAGGGTTTCAAATATCGGAACCTACGAGCAGTACTTC.

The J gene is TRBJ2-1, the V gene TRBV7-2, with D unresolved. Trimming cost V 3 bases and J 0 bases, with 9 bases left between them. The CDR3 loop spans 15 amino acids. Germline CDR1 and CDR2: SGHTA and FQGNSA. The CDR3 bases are TGTGCCAGCAGCTTGAGCCGGGCCTCCTACAATGAGCAGTTCTTC. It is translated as CASSLSRASYNEQFF.

CDR3 DNA sequence: TGTGCCAGCAGCTCCCCTGACGGGACCGGGGAGCTGTTTTTT. This sequence encodes CASSSPDGTGELFF. The V and J genes are TRBV7-6 and TRBJ2-2; D remains unclear. V was pared by 4 bases and J by 5 bases, with 11 bases between. CDR3 length: 14 residues. In germline, CDR1 is SGHVS, CDR2 FNYEAQ.

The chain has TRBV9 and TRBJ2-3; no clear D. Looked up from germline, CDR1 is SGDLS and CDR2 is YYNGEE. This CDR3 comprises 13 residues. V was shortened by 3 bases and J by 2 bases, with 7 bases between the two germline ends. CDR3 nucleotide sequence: TGTGCCAGCAGCGGATTCTACACAGATACGCAGTATTTT. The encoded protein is CASSGFYTDTQYF.

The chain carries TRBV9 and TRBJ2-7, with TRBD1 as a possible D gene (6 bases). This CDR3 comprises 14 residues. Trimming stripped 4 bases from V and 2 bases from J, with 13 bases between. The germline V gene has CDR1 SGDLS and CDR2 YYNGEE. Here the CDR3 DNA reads TGTGCCAGCAGCTACAGGGTCGGAACCTACGAGCAGTACTTC. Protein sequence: CASSYRVGTYEQYF.

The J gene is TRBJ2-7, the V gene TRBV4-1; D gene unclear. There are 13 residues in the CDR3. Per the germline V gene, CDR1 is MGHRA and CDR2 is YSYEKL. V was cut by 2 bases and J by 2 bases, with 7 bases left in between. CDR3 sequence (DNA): TGCGCCAGCAGCCAACTAGACACCTACGAGCAGTACTTC. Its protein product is CASSQLDTYEQYF.

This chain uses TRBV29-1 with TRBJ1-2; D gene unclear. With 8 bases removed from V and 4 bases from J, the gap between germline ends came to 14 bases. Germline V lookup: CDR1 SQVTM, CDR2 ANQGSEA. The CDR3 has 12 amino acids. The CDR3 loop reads CSSKALVYGYTF. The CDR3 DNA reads TGCAGCTCTAAGGCTTTGGTCTATGGCTACACCTTC.

The CDR3 DNA reads TGTGCCAGCGGAACTAGCGGGAGTTCCTACAATGAGCAGTTCTTC. This sequence encodes CASGTSGSSYNEQFF. The chain combines TRBV6-5 with TRBJ2-1, with 11 positions matching TRBD2. V shed 8 bases, J shed 1 base, and the junction held 4 bases outside the gene matches. CDR3 size: 15 residues. The germline gives CDR1 MNHEY, CDR2 SVGAGI.

The CDR3 DNA reads as TGTGCCAGCAGCGGTAGCGTTACAACCTACGAGCAGTACTTC. Residues: CASSGSVTTYEQYF. This chain uses TRBV7-9 with TRBJ2-7, with TRBD2 as a possible D gene (5 bases). CDR3 length: 14 amino acids. Deletions cut 5 bases from V and 2 bases from J, with 13 bases between. Per the germline V gene, CDR1 is SEHNR and CDR2 is FQNEAQ (reference sequence).

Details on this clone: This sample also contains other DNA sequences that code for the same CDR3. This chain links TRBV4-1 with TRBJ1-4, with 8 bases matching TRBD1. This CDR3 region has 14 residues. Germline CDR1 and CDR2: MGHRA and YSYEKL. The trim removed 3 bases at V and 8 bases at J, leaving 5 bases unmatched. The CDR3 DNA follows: TGCGCCAGCAGCCACGGACAGGGAGGCGAAAAACTGTTTTTT. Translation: CASSHGQGGEKLFF.

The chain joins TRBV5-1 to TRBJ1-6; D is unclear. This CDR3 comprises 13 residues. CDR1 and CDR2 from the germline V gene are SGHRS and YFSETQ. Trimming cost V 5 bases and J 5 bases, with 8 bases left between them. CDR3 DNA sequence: TGCGCCAGCAGGGCCGGGGATAATTCACCCCTCCACTTT. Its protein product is CASRAGDNSPLHF. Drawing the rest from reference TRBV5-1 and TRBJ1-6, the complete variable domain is KAGVTQTPRYLIKTRGQQVTLSCSPISGHRSVSWYQQTPGQGLQFLFEYFSETQRNKGNFPGRFSGRQFSNSRSEMNVSTLELGDSALYLCASRAGDNSPLHFGNGTRLTVT.

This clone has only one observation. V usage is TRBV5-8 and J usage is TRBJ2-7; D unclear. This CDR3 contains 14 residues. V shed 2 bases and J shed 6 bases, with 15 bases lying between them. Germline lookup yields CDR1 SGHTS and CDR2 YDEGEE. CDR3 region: CASSFPPSGGEQYF. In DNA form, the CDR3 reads TGTGCCAGCAGCTTCCCACCCTCGGGCGGCGAGCAGTACTTC.

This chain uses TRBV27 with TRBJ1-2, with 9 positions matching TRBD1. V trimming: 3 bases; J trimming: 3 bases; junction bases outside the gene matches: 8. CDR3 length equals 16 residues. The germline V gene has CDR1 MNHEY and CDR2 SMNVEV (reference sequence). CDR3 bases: TGTGCCAGCAGTTTTCGTACCGGGACAGGGTACTATGGCTACACCTTC. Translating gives CASSFRTGTGYYGYTF.

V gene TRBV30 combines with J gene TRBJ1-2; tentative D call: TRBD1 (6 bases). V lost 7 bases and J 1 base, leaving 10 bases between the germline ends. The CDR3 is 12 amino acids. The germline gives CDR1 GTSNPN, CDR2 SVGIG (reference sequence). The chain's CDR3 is CASTQGNYGYTF. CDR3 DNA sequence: TGTGCCTCAACACAGGGTAACTATGGCTACACCTTC.

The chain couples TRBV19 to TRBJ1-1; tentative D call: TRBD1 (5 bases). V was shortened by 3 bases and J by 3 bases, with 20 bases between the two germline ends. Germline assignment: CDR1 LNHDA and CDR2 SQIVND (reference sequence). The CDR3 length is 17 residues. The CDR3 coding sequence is TGTGCCAGTAGTATTTTGGAGACAGACGGCGCGGACACTGAAGCTTTCTTT. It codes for CASSILETDGADTEAFF.

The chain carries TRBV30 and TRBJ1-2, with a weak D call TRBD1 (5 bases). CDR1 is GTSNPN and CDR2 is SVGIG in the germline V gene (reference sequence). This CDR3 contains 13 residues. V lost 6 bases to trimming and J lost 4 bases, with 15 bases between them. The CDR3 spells CACYPRVPYGYTF. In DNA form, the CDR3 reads TGTGCCTGTTATCCCAGGGTTCCCTATGGCTACACCTTC.